The 3 T cell receptor beta chains presented below share a single source sample, sequenced in a study of T cells in Graves' hyperthyroidism and ophthalmopathy. Researchers amplified the TCR beta CDR3 regions from RNA transcripts. Using the HTBI primer set, a first-round RT-PCR was run on the TCR CDR3. TCRdb fed the multiplex PCR reads into MiXCR, producing one record per CDR3 protein. The sample lists over 300,000 distinct CDR3 sequences; roughly an eighth were seen once. Input material: blood. These receptors were collected from a woman between 40 and 50 years old with Graves' ophthalmopathy.

This clonotype was observed many times. This chain links TRBV12-3 or TRBV12-4 with TRBJ1-1; unclear D gene. Trimming pared 7 bases from V and 0 bases from J, leaving 6 bases between. This CDR3 is 12 amino acids long. The CDR3 sequence is CASIGMNTEAFF. Written as DNA, the CDR3 is TGTGCCAGCATAGGAATGAACACTGAAGCTTTCTTT.

This clonotype appeared many times. J is TRBJ1-1 and V is TRBV5-1; maybe TRBD1 (5 bases). Germline V CDR1 and CDR2: SGHRS, YFSETQ. This CDR3 contains 18 residues. The V and J ends lost 2 bases and 0 bases respectively, with 20 bases between them. The CDR3 DNA is TGCGCCAGCAGCTTTGACGCCGTGGGCGGGGGAATGAACACTGAAGCTTTCTTT. Its protein product is CASSFDAVGGGMNTEAFF.

This clonotype was seen many times. This chain joins TRBV24-1 and TRBJ2-2; D might be TRBD1 (5 bases). Germline V gene lookup returns CDR1 KGHDR and CDR2 SFDVKD. The V gene lost 0 bases and the J gene lost 5 bases, with 15 bases spanning the gap. CDR3 length: 17 residues. CDR3 region: CATSDLRFVQATGELFF. For the CDR3, the DNA is TGTGCCACCAGTGATTTGCGTTTCGTACAGGCAACCGGGGAGCTGTTTTTT.